This T cell receptor beta chain was obtained from a study of identical twins. Notes on the study in general: For zero-insertion analyses, partial confounding could come from invariant MAIT and iNKT cells.

This clonotype was observed a handful of times. The antigen remains unidentified. The junction had 6 bases not matched to a gene; V was cut back by 7 bases and J by 5 bases. The CDR3 loop spans 14 amino acids. Germline V lookup: CDR1 ENHRY, CDR2 SYGVKD. TCRdb reanalysed the 5' RACE reads using MiXCR and keeps one entry per CDR3 protein. The table shows about 470,000 distinct CDR3 sequences, with 20% to 25% occurring only once. This sample also appeared in a second study, on T cells expressing NK-cell markers. This second study says: Researchers got TCR beta repertoires out of sorted CD3+CD56+NKG2C+, CD3+CD56+NKG2C- and CD3+CD56-NKG2C+ T cells. Eight donors were sequenced, of whom seven were HCMV-seropositive, while the remaining one was HCMV-seronegative.

The chain joins TRBV10-3 to TRBJ2-1, with 9 bases matching TRBD1. What was sequenced was CD4+ T cells sorted from blood. This receptor was identified in a woman under 30 in good health. CDR3 sequence reads: CAITPGQGNNEQFF. The CDR3 bases are TGTGCCATCACCCCGGGACAGGGTAACAATGAGCAGTTCTTC.